The present entry profiles one TCR beta chain with its context. What it recognizes is unknown. This record belongs to a study of Ad26.COV2.S vaccination and SARS-CoV-2 variants. Findings and limits, study-wide: The analyses of TCR breadth and depth may have understated the size of total T cell responses. In vaccinated individuals, spike-specific CD8+ and CD4+ T cell responses reportedly displayed substantial breadth. Vaccinees showed greater spike-specific TCR breadth than placebo recipients.

The CDR3 consists of 15 residues. V was cut by 6 bases and J by 1 base, with 13 bases left in between. Germline CDR1 reads MDHEN; CDR2 reads SYDVKM. This sample's treatment: some 19 received Ad26.COV2.S at low or high dose, single or two shots; 5 received placebo; per-sample allocation not given. The investigators took samples on day 63 after the first vaccine or placebo injection. Built on an Ad26 vector, the vaccine expressed Wuhan-strain SARS-CoV-2 spike. The assay was immunoSEQ multiplex PCR, and TCRdb's table has in-frame clones only and misses some. The table lists about 460,000 clones, about 88% of them singletons.

The material was peripheral blood, obtained in a trial of Ad26.COV2.S vaccine versus placebo. The rearrangement joins TRBV28 to TRBJ1-5; D remains unclear. This clonotype was sampled from a person between 18 and 60 years old who received the Ad26.COV2.S COVID-19 vaccine or a placebo. The CDR3 region is CASSPNLSSNQPQHF. CDR3 sequence (DNA): TGTGCCAGCAGCCCGAACCTAAGCAGCAATCAGCCCCAGCATTTT.